A selection of T cell receptor beta chains follows, all from one sample in a study of shared clonotypes between healthy human individuals. Clones were read by immunoSEQ multiplex PCR, and TCRdb kept only the in-frame ones, dropping some. The data hold hundreds of thousands of clones, with about 80% observed a single time. The sequencing sample was made of memory CD4+ T cells sorted from blood. These TCRs come from a woman in her thirties in good health. The CDR3 runs from the conserved cysteine through the conserved F or W. A D gene is named only where the DNA matches it firmly. Size tells how often a clone was seen (once, few, many) or the class of an expanded clone, and some rows leave it out.

cdr3_nt cdr3_aa j_call clone_size d_call v_call
TGTGCCAGCAGTACTGGGACAAGCAAAAACATTCAGTACTTC CASSTGTSKNIQYF TRBJ2-4 NA NA TRBV27
TGTGCCAGCAGCCTAGGGGACAGGGGGCTGGGATTCGATGAGCAGTTCTTC CASSLGDRGLGFDEQFF TRBJ2-1 NA TRBD1 TRBV28
TGTGCCAGCAGCCCCTCTCGTTACAATGAGCAGTTCTTC CASSPSRYNEQFF TRBJ2-1 NA NA TRBV7-2
TGTGCCGGAAGAACCGGGACAGGGGGGACTGGGGCACCAGAGACCCAGTACTTC CAGRTGTGGTGAPETQYF TRBJ2-5 NA TRBD1 TRBV2
TGCGCCAGCAGCCAAACGGACAGGGTTGGCGAGCAGTACTTC CASSQTDRVGEQYF TRBJ2-7 NA TRBD1 TRBV5-1
TGTGCCAGCAGCCCAGGTACATTAGGGGGGTATCAGCCCCAGCATTTT CASSPGTLGGYQPQHF TRBJ1-5 NA NA TRBV5-5
TGTGCCAGCTCACCACCAGGGAACCGTGGCTACACCTTC CASSPPGNRGYTF TRBJ1-2 NA NA TRBV18
TGTGCCAGCAGCTTGGGGAGGGGCACAGATACGCAGTATTTT CASSLGRGTDTQYF TRBJ2-3 NA TRBD2 TRBV11-3
TGTGCCAGCAGTGTGACGGGCGGCGGTTACGAGCAGTACTTC CASSVTGGGYEQYF TRBJ2-7 few NA TRBV28
TGTGCCAGCAGCCGAGGACAGAATGAAAAACTGTTTTTT CASSRGQNEKLFF TRBJ1-4 NA NA TRBV7-6
TGCGCCAGCAGCCAAACCGGGACTAGCGGAATATACGAGCAGTACTTC CASSQTGTSGIYEQYF TRBJ2-7 NA TRBD2 TRBV4-1
TGCGCCAGCAGCTTGCCTAGCGGGAGTACAGATACGCAGTATTTT CASSLPSGSTDTQYF TRBJ2-3 NA TRBD2 TRBV5-1
TGTGCCAGCAGTCTTCCCGGGGCCAACGTCCTGACTTTC CASSLPGANVLTF TRBJ2-6 NA NA TRBV6-5
TGTGCCTGGAGGGGCAGGGGTGGGAACACTGAAGCTTTCTTT CAWRGRGGNTEAFF TRBJ1-1 NA NA TRBV30
TGTGCCAGCAGCGTGACAGGGAACTACAATGAGCAGTTCTTC CASSVTGNYNEQFF TRBJ2-1 NA TRBD1 TRBV7-9
TGTGCCAGCAGCGAATCAGGCCGGGGTCCTCCCTACGAGCAGTACTTC CASSESGRGPPYEQYF TRBJ2-7 NA NA TRBV28
TGCAGCGTTGAAATCGGGGACAGGGCGTACGAGCAGTACTTC CSVEIGDRAYEQYF TRBJ2-7 NA TRBD1 TRBV29-1
TGTGCCAGCAGTCCACAATCTACACGGAGCTCCTACGAGCAGTACTTC CASSPQSTRSSYEQYF TRBJ2-7 NA NA TRBV27
TGTGCCAGCAGCCCGGAGGGCCACTATGGCTACACCTTC CASSPEGHYGYTF TRBJ1-2 NA NA TRBV5-8
TGTGCCAGCAGCTTAAGGACTAGCACAGATACGCAGTATTTT CASSLRTSTDTQYF TRBJ2-3 NA NA TRBV7-2
TGTGCCAGCAGTTCAAGACAGGGGTTCCCCTACGAGCAGTACTTC CASSSRQGFPYEQYF TRBJ2-7 NA TRBD1 TRBV6-5
TGTGCCAGCAGCTTGGGGACAGGGAGGGGAACCAATGAGCAGTTCTTC CASSLGTGRGTNEQFF TRBJ2-1 once TRBD1 TRBV7-9
TGTGCCAGCAGCTTGGCCGGGGAGGGCACAGATACGCAGTATTTT CASSLAGEGTDTQYF TRBJ2-3 NA NA TRBV7-2
TGTGCCAGCAGCTACCACTCCTATGGCTACACCTTC CASSYHSYGYTF TRBJ1-2 once NA TRBV7-2
TGTGCCAGCAGAGGGGGCGGACTAGCGGGAGGCAAAAACATTCAGTACTTC CASRGGGLAGGKNIQYF TRBJ2-4 NA TRBD2 TRBV2
TGTGCCAGCAGTAGGACAGGCACGCCGAGCTCTGGAAACACCATATATTTT CASSRTGTPSSGNTIYF TRBJ1-3 few TRBD1 TRBV2
TGTGCCAGCAGCAAGACCGGGACAGGACTTACAAGCTCTGGAAACACCATATATTTT CASSKTGTGLTSSGNTIYF TRBJ1-3 NA NA TRBV21-1
TGTGCCAGCAGCGGGACTAGCCTAGACACCGGGGAGCTGTTTTTT CASSGTSLDTGELFF TRBJ2-2 NA TRBD2 TRBV6-1
TGCAGCGTTGGTAGGCCTGGGGATGAGCAGTTCTTC CSVGRPGDEQFF TRBJ2-1 NA NA TRBV29-1
TGTGCCAGCAGCTTAAGTACGGGGACCTACGAGCAGTACTTC CASSLSTGTYEQYF TRBJ2-7 NA NA TRBV11-1
TGTGCCAGCAGTTACGGCCCTTCATCCCACGAGCAGTACTTC CASSYGPSSHEQYF TRBJ2-7 NA NA TRBV6-5
TGTGCCAGCAGTGATACCGGGGAGCTGTTTTTT CASSDTGELFF TRBJ2-2 NA NA TRBV2
TGTGCCAGCAGCTCGTGGGGTTTGACAGGGGACTCCCACGAGCAGTACTTC CASSSWGLTGDSHEQYF TRBJ2-7 NA TRBD1 TRBV7-9
TGCGCCAGCAGCTTGGGCGACAGAGATGGAAACACCATATATTTT CASSLGDRDGNTIYF TRBJ1-3 few NA TRBV5-1
TGTGCCAGCAGCGTCCAGGCTAACCCCTACGAGCAGTACTTC CASSVQANPYEQYF TRBJ2-7 few NA TRBV9
TGCGCCAGCAGCCGGACAGGGGTGGTCCGCAGGAGCTCCTACAATGAGCAGTTCTTC CASSRTGVVRRSSYNEQFF TRBJ2-1 NA TRBD1 TRBV4-1
TGTGCCAGCAGCATAGGGGCTGGTAGGGGGCAGTTTTATGGCTACACCTTC CASSIGAGRGQFYGYTF TRBJ1-2 many TRBD1 TRBV5-6
TGCAGCGTTGCCAGGGACTACGAGCAGTACTTC CSVARDYEQYF TRBJ2-7 few NA TRBV29-1
TGTGCCATCAGCCTAGACAGTTCAGATACGCAGTATTTT CAISLDSSDTQYF TRBJ2-3 NA NA TRBV10-3
TGCGCCAGCAGCAGGGGACAGGGGGCTGTAGATACGCAGTATTTT CASSRGQGAVDTQYF TRBJ2-3 NA TRBD1 TRBV5-1
TGTGCCAGCAGCACCCTGGATGCAGGCTACACCTTC CASSTLDAGYTF TRBJ1-2 once NA TRBV7-9
TGTGCCAGCAGCTTAGTTCCCATGACAGGGTCCGAGCAGTACTTC CASSLVPMTGSEQYF TRBJ2-7 NA TRBD1 TRBV7-2
TGTGCCAGCAGCCGGGACATTTTCTCCTACAATGAGCAGTTCTTC CASSRDIFSYNEQFF TRBJ2-1 NA NA TRBV14
TGTGCCAGCAGCCCAGGTGGGGATCCAGACACTGAAGCTTTCTTT CASSPGGDPDTEAFF TRBJ1-1 NA NA TRBV11-3
TGTGCCAGCAGTTTGTTTAGGCAATTGGGAAACACCATATATTTT CASSLFRQLGNTIYF TRBJ1-3 NA NA TRBV28
TGTGCCAGCTCGGTAGACAGGGTAGACACCGGGGAGCTGTTTTTT CASSVDRVDTGELFF TRBJ2-2 NA TRBD1 TRBV7-3
TGCAGCGTGCTCCCCGGGACGAAGGGCCTCTACGAGCAGTACTTC CSVLPGTKGLYEQYF TRBJ2-7 NA NA TRBV29-1
TGTGCCAGTAGTGGCGATTCGGAGACCCAGTACTTC CASSGDSETQYF TRBJ2-5 NA NA TRBV19
TGTGCCAGCAGCCAAGTACCAGGGTCTAATGAAAAACTGTTTTTT CASSQVPGSNEKLFF TRBJ1-4 NA NA TRBV7-9